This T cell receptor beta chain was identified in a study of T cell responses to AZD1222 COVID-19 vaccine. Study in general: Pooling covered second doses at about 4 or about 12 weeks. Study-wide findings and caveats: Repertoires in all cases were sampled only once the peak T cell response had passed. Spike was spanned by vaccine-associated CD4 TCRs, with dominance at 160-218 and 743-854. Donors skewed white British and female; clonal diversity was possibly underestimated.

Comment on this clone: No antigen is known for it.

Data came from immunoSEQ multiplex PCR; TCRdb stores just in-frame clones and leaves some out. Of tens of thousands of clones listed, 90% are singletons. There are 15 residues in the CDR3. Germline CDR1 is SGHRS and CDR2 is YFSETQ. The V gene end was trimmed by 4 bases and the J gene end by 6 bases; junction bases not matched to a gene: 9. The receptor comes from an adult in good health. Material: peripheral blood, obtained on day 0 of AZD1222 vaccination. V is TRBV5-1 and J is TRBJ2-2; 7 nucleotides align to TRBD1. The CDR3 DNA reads TGCGCCAGCAGCCTCCCCATTGGACAGGCCGGGGAGCTGTTTTTT. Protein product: CASSLPIGQAGELFF.